This entry lists 20 T cell receptor beta chains sequenced from one sample in a study of control samples from healthy donors and cancer patients. Some clones are missing from TCRdb's copy, which holds only in-frame ones; the method was immunoSEQ multiplex PCR. The table includes 100,000 to 150,000 clones, approximately 91% detected once. Sequenced: blood. These receptors came from a man aged 45-65 years in good health.

There are a few counts of this clone. The chain carries TRBV7-2 and TRBJ2-2, with D uncertain. The V gene lost 2 bases and the J gene lost 5 bases, with 6 bases spanning the gap. The CDR3 extends over 13 amino acids. Germline loops: CDR1 SGHTA, CDR2 FQGNSA. CDR3 sequence: CASSLTRTGELFF. CDR3 in DNA: TGTGCCAGCAGCTTAACACGTACCGGGGAGCTGTTTTTT.

V usage is TRBV4-1 and J usage is TRBJ1-1, with D perhaps TRBD1 (6 bases). Germline V gene data show CDR1 as MGHRA and CDR2 as YSYEKL. The V end was cut by 4 bases, the J end by 6 bases, with 18 bases between. The CDR3 runs 15 residues. The CDR3 DNA reads TGCGCCAGCAGCCCCGGGAGGGGGGTAAACGCTGAAGCTTTCTTT. This codes for CASSPGRGVNAEAFF.

The chain employs TRBV10-1 and TRBJ2-1, with D maybe TRBD2 (5 bases). V was cut by 4 bases and J by 10 bases, with 14 bases left in between. Germline lookup yields CDR1 WNHNN and CDR2 SYGVQD (reference sequence). CDR3 length: 13 amino acids. CDR3: CASSANLGVEQFF. The CDR3 DNA reads as TGCGCCAGCAGTGCTAATCTCGGGGTCGAGCAGTTCTTC.

The gene calls are TRBV29-1 and TRBJ1-5, with D perhaps TRBD1 (6 bases). Trimming pared 7 bases from V and 2 bases from J, leaving 15 bases between. Germline lookup yields CDR1 SQVTM and CDR2 ANQGSEA. This CDR3 contains 14 residues. In DNA form, the CDR3 reads TGCAGCGCCGGAGACAGGTCGGGCAATCAGCCCCAGCATTTT. This codes for CSAGDRSGNQPQHF. The full variable domain, rest sourced from reference TRBV29-1 and TRBJ1-5, is SAVISQKPSRDICQRGTSLTIQCQVDSQVTMMFWYRQQPGQSLTLIATANQGSEATYESGFVIDKFPISRPNLTFSTLTVSNMSPEDSSIYLCSAGDRSGNQPQHFGDGTRLSIL.

This chain joins TRBV12-3 or TRBV12-4 and TRBJ2-2; TRBD2 matches 8 bases. V dropped 8 bases and J dropped 5; count of bases not matched to a gene: 4. This CDR3 comprises 13 residues. The CDR3 sequence is CASSGGPTGELFF. CDR3 bases: TGTGCCAGCTCGGGGGGGCCAACCGGGGAGCTGTTTTTT.

This clone was seen more than once but under ten times. A read error may produce the germline difference seen at one junction end. Distinct nucleotide sequences in the sample also encode this CDR3. The genes are TRBV10-1 and TRBJ2-1, with a possible D match to TRBD1 (5 bases). CDR1 is WNHNN and CDR2 is SYGVQD in the germline V gene (reference sequence). The CDR3 runs to 13 residues. This CDR3 is CASNEDTGNEQFF. The CDR3 region has the DNA TGCGCCAGCAATGAGGACACCGGCAATGAGCAGTTCTTC.

By sample fraction, this clone is medium-sized. The rearrangement joins TRBV24-1 to TRBJ2-3; D is perhaps TRBD2 (6 bases). There are 15 residues in the CDR3. With 5 bases removed from V and 6 bases from J, the gap between germline ends came to 17 bases. Germline-derived CDR1 and CDR2 are KGHDR and SFDVKD. The CDR3 reads CATSAGDGGRDTQYF. The CDR3 DNA is TGTGCCACCAGTGCCGGGGACGGGGGACGGGATACGCAGTATTTT.

The V gene is TRBV28, the J gene TRBJ2-7; D is ambiguous. The V and J ends lost 2 bases and 2 bases respectively, with 7 bases between them. Germline V CDR1 and CDR2: MDHEN, SYDVKM. This CDR3 is 13 amino acids long. The CDR3 bases are TGTGCCAGCAGTTTAGGCCTGACCTACGAGCAGTACTTC. Translation gives CASSLGLTYEQYF.

The chain couples TRBV10-3 to TRBJ2-5; TRBD2 aligns across 10 bases. The trim removed 6 bases at V and 5 bases at J, leaving 6 bases unmatched. This CDR3 contains 14 residues. The germline CDR1 and CDR2 sequences are ENHRY and SYGVKD. The chain's CDR3 is CAIRSSGGQETQYF. In nucleotides, the CDR3 is TGTGCCATCAGATCTAGCGGGGGACAGGAGACCCAGTACTTC.

In its sample, this clone was seen a few times. The chain recombines TRBV7-9 with TRBJ1-2; TRBD1 matches at 10 bases. From germline, CDR1 is SEHNR and CDR2 FQNEAQ (reference sequence). The CDR3 is 14 amino acids. Losses at the gene ends were 6 bases for V and 6 bases for J; bases not matched to a gene: 7. CDR3 in DNA: TGTGCCAGCAGTCGGGGACAGGGGAAGGATGGCTACACCTTC. It translates to CASSRGQGKDGYTF.

The chain has TRBV3-1 (or the pseudogene TRBV3-2) and TRBJ1-2; TRBD1 matches at 7 bases. J lost 5 bases, V lost 5 bases, and 2 bases had no gene match. Germline V gene lookup returns CDR1 LGHDT and CDR2 YNNKEL (reference sequence). CDR3 length equals 12 residues. CDR3 nucleotide sequence: TGTGCCAGCAGCTCACAGGGGTATGGCTACACCTTC. Amino acids: CASSSQGYGYTF.

The rearrangement uses TRBV5-1 and TRBJ2-7, with D unclear. Per germline, CDR1 SGHRS and CDR2 YFSETQ. The germline V and J ends were trimmed by 4 bases and 3 bases, with 23 bases remaining between them. The CDR3 has 17 residues. CDR3 residues: CASSLGREGARFYEQYF. The CDR3 region has the DNA TGCGCCAGCAGCCTAGGACGTGAAGGTGCAAGGTTCTACGAGCAGTACTTC.

V gene TRBV12-3 or TRBV12-4 combines with J gene TRBJ2-5; no clear D gene. Trimming shortened V by 3 bases and J by 2 bases, and 7 bases separated the two germline ends. The CDR3 is 13 amino acids. For the CDR3, the DNA is TGTGCCAGCAGTTTTCGGTTGCAAGAGACCCAGTACTTC. Translating gives CASSFRLQETQYF.

In this sample, this clone turned up once. The chain uses TRBV10-1 and TRBJ2-4; D uncertain. Trimming took off 3 bases at V and 3 bases at J, with 9 bases between the two ends. This CDR3 is built from 14 residues. Germline loops: CDR1 WNHNN, CDR2 SYGVQD (reference sequence). The DNA for the CDR3 is TGCGCCAGCAGTGATGTCGTATTCAAAAACATTCAGTACTTC. Translated: CASSDVVFKNIQYF.

Written as DNA, the CDR3 is TGCAGTGCTAGTAAGCTGATTAAGATGAACACTGAAGCTTTCTTT. It specifies CSASKLIKMNTEAFF. The chain recombines TRBV20-1 with TRBJ1-1; no clear D. Germline V gives CDR1 DFQATT, CDR2 SNEGSKA (reference sequence). Between the trimmed V and J ends, which lost 3 bases and 0 bases, there was a span of 14 bases. The CDR3 has 15 residues.

The chain uses TRBV29-1 and TRBJ1-2; D possibly corresponds to TRBD1 (6 bases). Deletions cut 4 bases from V and 2 bases from J, with 11 bases between. CDR1 SQVTM and CDR2 ANQGSEA come from the germline V gene. This CDR3 is built from 13 residues. The CDR3 is CSVVQGSNYGYTF. CDR3 nucleotides: TGCAGCGTTGTGCAGGGGTCCAACTATGGCTACACCTTC.

The V gene is TRBV6-5, the J gene TRBJ2-7, with 11 bases identical to TRBD1. Germline V gene lookup returns CDR1 MNHEY and CDR2 SVGAGI. Trimming at V came to 7 bases and at J to 2 bases, leaving 4 bases not matched to a gene. CDR3 length: 14 residues. In DNA form, the CDR3 reads TGTGCCAGCATCTGGACAGGGGGCACCTACGAGCAGTACTTC. The encoded protein is CASIWTGGTYEQYF.

This sequence joins TRBV7-8 and TRBJ2-7; D may be TRBD2 (8 bases). The CDR3 contains 16 residues. From germline, CDR1 is SGHVS and CDR2 FQNEAQ. The V and J ends lost 5 bases and 3 bases respectively, with 20 bases between them. The CDR3 protein is CASSTRGTRGFYEQYF. CDR3 in DNA: TGTGCCAGCAGCACCAGGGGGACTAGGGGCTTCTACGAGCAGTACTTC.

The chain combines TRBV11-2 with TRBJ2-5; D call uncertain. CDR1 and CDR2 from the germline V gene are SGHAT and FQNNGV. The CDR3 runs to 12 residues. The V end lost 8 bases, the J end lost 4 bases, and 11 bases lay between the germline ends. The CDR3 spells CASETPGETQYF. The CDR3, as DNA: TGTGCCAGCGAAACGCCCGGAGAGACCCAGTACTTC.

This clone was seen just once. This chain connects TRBV16 to TRBJ1-1, with a possible D match to TRBD1 (5 bases). There are 15 residues in the CDR3. Deletions cut 4 bases from V and 7 bases from J, with 19 bases between. Germline-derived CDR1 and CDR2 are KGHSY and FQNENV. CDR3: CASSLQAGGFFEAFF. The CDR3 DNA is TGTGCCAGCAGCCTCCAGGCGGGGGGGTTCTTTGAAGCTTTCTTT.